What follows are 2 T cell receptor beta chains derived from one specimen sequenced in a study of T cell changes during pregnancy in multiple sclerosis. Assay: immunoSEQ multiplex PCR; the TCRdb copy retains only in-frame clones and omits some. The table records under 110,000 clones, about nine tenths of them present only once. Sequencing used peripheral blood, obtained in the second trimester of pregnancy. The receptors stem from a female donor with multiple sclerosis, enrolled in a pregnancy study.

This chain joins TRBV19 and TRBJ2-7, with D possibly matching TRBD2 (5 bases). Germline lookup yields CDR1 LNHDA and CDR2 SQIVND (reference sequence). The length of the CDR3 is 14 residues. Between the trimmed V and J ends, which lost 3 bases and 5 bases, there was a span of 14 bases. This CDR3 is CASSIEGAMNEQYF. CDR3 DNA sequence: TGTGCCAGTAGTATCGAGGGAGCTATGAACGAGCAGTACTTC.

DNA for the CDR3: TGCAGCGGGGGGGGAGGCCCCTACGAGCAGTACTTC. Translation gives CSGGGGPYEQYF. The rearrangement uses TRBV29-1 and TRBJ2-7; 7 nucleotides line up with TRBD2. The length of the CDR3 is 12 residues. The trim removed 7 bases at V and 2 bases at J, leaving 5 bases unmatched. CDR1 is SQVTM and CDR2 is ANQGSEA in the germline V gene.